The sequence of this T cell receptor (beta chain) was determined in a study of cytomegalovirus exposure and HLA in healthy donors. Vbeta (60) and Jbeta (13) primers were used in the PCR. This table comes from immunoSEQ multiplex PCR, and its TCRdb copy is limited to in-frame clones, with some not included. The sample has approximately 130,000 clones; more than 65% are singletons. The V end lost 7 bases, the J end lost 6 bases, and 11 bases lay between the germline ends. Germline V gene data show CDR1 as DFQATT and CDR2 as SNEGSKA (reference sequence). The CDR3 has 11 residues. V usage is TRBV20-1 and J usage is TRBJ2-3; D call uncertain. The source material was PBMCs. This sequence was found in a woman in her fifties or sixties in good health and CMV-seropositive. The CDR3 loop is CSVAFRDTQYF. The CDR3 DNA is TGCAGTGTCGCTTTTCGGGATACGCAGTATTTT.